These 21 T cell receptor beta chains share one sample of origin, sequenced in a study of human T cells and chemical hapten exposure (TCRdb year 2021). Libraries were made using RACE. TCRdb shows the sequencer as NextSeq 500. The public reads were reprocessed in TCRdb via fastp at Q25 and MiXCR, keeping in-frame beta chains. For every CDR3 protein sequence, its rows merge into one entry that carries the most common genes and DNA. For this sample the table gives some 300,000 distinct CDR3 sequences, of which 5.5% were detected only once. Together, the top ten hold less than 9% of the sample. The time point label on this specimen signifies: pre-sensitization, week 0. What the treatment or condition label conveys for this sample: therapeutic diphenylcyclopropenone sensitization with weekly scalp DPC. The starting material was whole blood, obtained in connection with sensitization to the hapten diphenylcyclopropenone (DPC). These receptors were obtained from a woman under 30 with alopecia areata. Some clones in this sample may be carry-over from other donors' samples.

A few counts support this clonotype. The V and J genes are TRBV20-1 and TRBJ1-5; no definite D call. V lost 1 base to trimming and J lost 3 bases, with 10 bases between them. The CDR3 totals 14 residues. The germline gives CDR1 DFQATT, CDR2 SNEGSKA (reference sequence). The CDR3 DNA reads as TGCAGTGCTAGAGTATTTGAATTCAATCAGCCCCAGCATTTT. It translates to CSARVFEFNQPQHF.

There are many counts of this clonotype. This rearrangement joins TRBV7-2 to TRBJ2-7; D is unclear. The CDR3 consists of 14 residues. With 2 bases removed from V and 2 bases from J, the gap between germline ends came to 10 bases. The germline V gene encodes CDR1 SGHTA and CDR2 FQGNSA. This CDR3 is CASSLTGTTYEQYF. CDR3 DNA: TGTGCCAGCAGCTTAACGGGTACCACCTACGAGCAGTACTTC.

The rearrangement links TRBV6-2 or TRBV6-3 to TRBJ2-5; D possibly corresponds to TRBD1 (6 bases). This CDR3 comprises 15 residues. Germline V gene lookup returns CDR1 MNHEY and CDR2 SVGEGT. Trimming stripped 2 bases from V and 0 bases from J, with 10 bases between. Written as DNA, the CDR3 is TGTGCCAGCAGTTACCCGGACAGCGACCAAGAGACCCAGTACTTC. It codes for CASSYPDSDQETQYF.

The chain is built from TRBV28 and TRBJ1-3, with 11 bases identical to TRBD1. V was pared by 6 bases and J by 0 bases, with 13 bases of the junction left unmatched. The CDR3 is made up of 19 amino acids. CDR1 and CDR2 from the germline V gene are MDHEN and SYDVKM. The chain's CDR3 is CASRMLGTGGRASGNTIYF. In DNA, the CDR3 is TGTGCCAGCAGGATGCTCGGGACAGGGGGTCGAGCCTCTGGAAACACCATATATTTT. Supplemented by reference TRBV28 and TRBJ1-3, the full variable domain reads DVKVTQSSRYLVKRTGEKVFLECVQDMDHENMFWYRQDPGLGLRLIYFSYDVKMKEKGDIPEGYSVSREKKERFSLILESASTNQTSMYLCASRMLGTGGRASGNTIYFGEGSWLTVV.

This clonotype was seen more than once but under ten times. The genes are TRBV7-3 and TRBJ2-5; D call uncertain. CDR1 and CDR2 (germline): SGHTA, FQGTGA. V lost 2 bases, J lost 5 bases, and 12 bases lay in between. This CDR3 comprises 14 residues. For the CDR3, the DNA is TGTGCCAGCAGCTTAGATCCCCAGAGGGAGACCCAGTACTTC. This codes for CASSLDPQRETQYF.

This chain links TRBV25-1 with TRBJ2-3, with D unresolved. Trimming took off 1 base at V and 0 bases at J, with 11 bases between the two ends. Germline assignment: CDR1 MGHDK and CDR2 SYGVNS. The CDR3 consists of 16 residues. CDR3 sequence: CASSEWLESSTDTQYF. In nucleotides, the CDR3 is TGTGCCAGCAGTGAATGGTTAGAGTCTAGCACAGATACGCAGTATTTT.

This clonotype appeared a few times. This chain uses TRBV24-1 with TRBJ2-2; no firm D call. There are 13 residues in the CDR3. In germline, CDR1 is KGHDR, CDR2 SFDVKD. Trimming pared 7 bases from V and 7 bases from J, leaving 12 bases between. CDR3 amino acids: CATSIRAGGELFF. The CDR3 DNA reads as TGTGCCACCAGCATTAGAGCCGGCGGGGAGCTGTTTTTT.

This clonotype was detected many times. The chain links TRBV6-2 or TRBV6-3 to TRBJ1-2; D is undetermined. This CDR3 is 13 amino acids long. The ends were cut back, 2 bases at V and 4 bases at J, with 8 bases in the middle. CDR1 and CDR2 from the germline V gene are MNHEY and SVGEGT. CDR3 DNA sequence: TGTGCCAGCAGTTACGAAGAGGTCTATGGCTACACCTTC. It encodes CASSYEEVYGYTF.

This clonotype showed up just a few times. This chain connects TRBV9 to TRBJ2-3; tentative D call: TRBD1 (5 bases). The V end was cut by 0 bases, the J end by 6 bases, with 8 bases between. CDR3 length: 13 residues. Germline V gene lookup returns CDR1 SGDLS and CDR2 YYNGEE. CDR3 sequence: CASSVEGKDTQYF. As DNA, the CDR3 is TGTGCCAGCAGCGTAGAGGGGAAGGATACGCAGTATTTT.

The chain uses TRBV7-2 and TRBJ1-5; tentative D call: TRBD1 (5 bases). V lost 1 base and J lost 9, with 13 bases in between. Germline V lookup: CDR1 SGHTA, CDR2 FQGNSA. The CDR3 contains 14 residues. CDR3 coding DNA: TGTGCCAGCAGCTTAGAGGGCCGTCAGGGGCCCCAGCATTTT. This encodes CASSLEGRQGPQHF.

This clonotype was seen more than once but under ten times. The rearrangement links TRBV6-5 to TRBJ2-1; the D is unclear. V lost 0 bases, J lost 1 base, and 7 bases lay in between. This CDR3 is 15 amino acids long. The germline CDR1 and CDR2 sequences are MNHEY and SVGAGI. The DNA of the CDR3 is TGTGCCAGCAGTTACTCCGGTTTATCCTACAATGAGCAGTTCTTC. This codes for CASSYSGLSYNEQFF.

This clonotype was counted only a few times. V gene TRBV5-8 combines with J gene TRBJ1-1, with 7 bases matching TRBD1. The CDR3 length is 15 residues. CDR1 and CDR2 from the germline V gene are SGHTS and YDEGEE. V lost 1 base and J lost 4; bases outside the gene matches: 7. CDR3 residues: CASSLIETGPTEAFF. DNA of the CDR3: TGTGCCAGCAGCTTGATCGAGACAGGGCCCACTGAAGCTTTCTTT. Based on the CDR3 plus reference TRBV5-8 and TRBJ1-1, the full variable domain is EAGVTQSPTHLIKTRGQQATLRCSPISGHTSVYWYQQALGLGLQFLLWYDEGEERNRGNFPPRFSGRQFPNYSSELNVNALELEDSALYLCASSLIETGPTEAFFGQGTRLTVV.

The rearrangement links TRBV11-2 to TRBJ1-1; D is possibly TRBD1 (6 bases). V was shortened by 5 bases and J by 1 base, with 14 bases between the two germline ends. The CDR3 loop spans 15 amino acids. Germline V gene sequence: CDR1 SGHAT, CDR2 FQNNGV. The CDR3 spells CASSPRQGSNTEAFF. DNA for the CDR3: TGTGCCAGCAGCCCCCGGCAGGGGTCGAACACTGAAGCTTTCTTT.

The sample holds a few counts of this clonotype. The CDR3 region is CASSQEIASGGAHNEQFF. CDR3 DNA: TGTGCCAGCAGCCAAGAGATTGCCAGCGGGGGGGCCCACAATGAGCAGTTCTTC. The chain carries TRBV3-1 and TRBJ2-1; 10 positions agree with TRBD2. Germline V gene data show CDR1 as LGHDT and CDR2 as YNNKEL (reference sequence). V lost 0 bases, J lost 5 bases, and 10 bases stayed unmatched. The CDR3 has 18 amino acids.

V is TRBV7-2 and J is TRBJ2-3, with D unclear. CDR1 and CDR2 from the germline V gene are SGHTA and FQGNSA. Between the trimmed V and J ends, which lost 2 bases and 3 bases, there was a span of 6 bases. The CDR3 runs to 13 residues. DNA for the CDR3: TGTGCCAGCAGCTTATCTGTGACAGATACGCAGTATTTT. Encoded protein: CASSLSVTDTQYF.

At least ten counts were recorded for this clonotype. The chain recombines TRBV7-8 with TRBJ2-3; 9 bases map to TRBD2. The V and J ends lost 4 bases and 4 bases, in that order; junction bases with no gene match: 15. The CDR3 covers 18 residues. CDR1 is SGHVS, CDR2 FQNEAQ, per germline. The CDR3 nucleotides are TGTGCCAGCAGCTCCCCCGAGGCGGGGGGGGTCGGCGCAGATACGCAGTATTTT. Translation: CASSSPEAGGVGADTQYF.

This clonotype was observed a few times. The V gene is TRBV28, the J gene TRBJ2-1; 8 bases agree with TRBD2. The CDR3 contains 14 residues. V shed 10 bases, J shed 4 bases, and the junction held 9 bases outside the gene matches. Germline V CDR1 and CDR2: MDHEN, SYDVKM. CDR3 DNA sequence: TGTGCCACCGAGAGCGCGGGGGGATACAATGAGCAGTTCTTC. It is translated as CATESAGGYNEQFF.

This sequence joins TRBV5-4 and TRBJ1-2, with D maybe TRBD1 (5 bases). The CDR3 consists of 14 residues. Between the trimmed V and J ends, which lost 3 bases and 4 bases, there was a span of 13 bases. Germline CDR1 and CDR2: SGHNT and YYREEE (reference sequence). The CDR3 region has the DNA TGTGCCAGCAGCTGGGTGTCCGACAGCTATGGCTACACCTTC. Translation: CASSWVSDSYGYTF.

This clonotype was seen at least ten times. The chain is built from TRBV20-1 and TRBJ2-3, with 14 bases matching TRBD2. The junction had 4 bases not matched to a gene; V was cut back by 0 bases and J by 5 bases. The CDR3 runs to 16 residues. Germline V gene data show CDR1 as DFQATT and CDR2 as SNEGSKA (reference sequence). The CDR3 DNA is TGCAGTGCTAGAGACGGGACTAGCGGGGGAATAGATACGCAGTATTTT. Encoded protein: CSARDGTSGGIDTQYF.

This clonotype showed up many times. This chain connects TRBV28 to TRBJ1-2, with unresolved D. The CDR3 is 15 amino acids. Looked up from germline, CDR1 is MDHEN and CDR2 is SYDVKM. V was cut by 6 bases and J by 3 bases, with 17 bases left in between. As DNA, the CDR3 is TGTGCCAGCAGCTCGACTGGCGGCGGGGACTATGGCTACACCTTC. Its protein product is CASSSTGGGDYGYTF.

This clonotype was recorded many times. The chain couples TRBV29-1 to TRBJ2-3; 7 bases align to TRBD2. CDR3 length: 11 amino acids. Germline V lookup: CDR1 SQVTM, CDR2 ANQGSEA. V lost 4 bases, J lost 6 bases, and 1 base stayed unmatched. The DNA for the CDR3 is TGCAGCGTTGGGGAGGGGGATACGCAGTATTTT. Encoded protein: CSVGEGDTQYF.